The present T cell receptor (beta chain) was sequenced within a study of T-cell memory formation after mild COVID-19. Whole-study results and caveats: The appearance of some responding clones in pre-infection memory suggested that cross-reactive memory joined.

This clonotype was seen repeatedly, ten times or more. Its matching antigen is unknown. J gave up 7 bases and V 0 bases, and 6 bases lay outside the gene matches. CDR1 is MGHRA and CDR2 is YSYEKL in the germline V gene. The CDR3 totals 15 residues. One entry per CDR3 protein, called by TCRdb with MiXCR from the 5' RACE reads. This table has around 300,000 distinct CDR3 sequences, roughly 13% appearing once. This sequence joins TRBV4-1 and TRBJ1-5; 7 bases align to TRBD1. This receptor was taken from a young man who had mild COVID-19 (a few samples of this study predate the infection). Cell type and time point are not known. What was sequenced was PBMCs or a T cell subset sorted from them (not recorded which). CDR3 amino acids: CASSQDLQGIQPQHF. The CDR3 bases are TGCGCCAGCAGCCAAGATTTACAGGGGATCCAGCCCCAGCATTTT.